The 32 T cell receptor beta chains below were found in one sample sequenced in a study of CD8 T cells in ankylosing spondylitis. Study results and limitations: In ankylosing spondylitis blood, a motif of roughly eight highly homologous TCR beta variants appeared characteristic.

Their recognized antigens are unknown. Using its own MiXCR run on the 5' RACE reads, TCRdb lists one record per CDR3 protein. Of over 400,000 distinct CDR3 sequences listed, roughly a quarter are singletons. The sequenced material came from blood, either unsorted or a sorted T cell fraction (not recorded which). The receptors were gathered from a male donor with ankylosing spondylitis.

This clonotype came up a few times. V and J are TRBV27 and TRBJ2-7, with D possibly matching TRBD2 (5 bases). Trimming took off 2 bases at V and 3 bases at J, with 11 bases between the two ends. Per the germline V gene, CDR1 is MNHEY and CDR2 is SMNVEV (reference sequence). The CDR3 loop spans 14 amino acids. The CDR3 protein is CASSLGGFYYEQYF. CDR3 nucleotides: TGTGCCAGCAGTTTAGGAGGTTTCTACTACGAGCAGTACTTC.

This clonotype was recorded many times. The chain couples TRBV12-3 or TRBV12-4 to TRBJ1-1; D possibly corresponds to TRBD1 (5 bases). Trimming removed 7 bases at V and 5 bases at J, with 14 bases between. CDR3 length: 13 amino acids. Here the CDR3 reads CASITTGGTEAFF. CDR3 coding DNA: TGTGCCAGCATCACGACCGGGGGGACTGAAGCTTTCTTT.

This chain uses TRBV20-1 with TRBJ2-2; 8 nucleotides agree with TRBD2. The junction had 5 bases not matched to a gene; V was cut back by 0 bases and J by 2 bases. The CDR3 contains 16 residues. CDR1 is DFQATT, CDR2 SNEGSKA, per germline (reference sequence). The chain's CDR3 is CSARDPSGSNTGELFF. Here the CDR3 DNA reads TGCAGTGCTAGAGATCCAAGCGGGAGTAACACCGGGGAGCTGTTTTTT.

J is TRBJ2-3 and V is TRBV11-3; the D is unclear. The CDR3 covers 15 residues. V lost 3 bases, J lost 4 bases, and 14 bases lay in between. The V gene's germline CDR1 is SGHNT and CDR2 YENEEA. CDR3 in amino acids: CASSFVQAIADTQYF. The CDR3 DNA sequence: TGTGCCAGCAGCTTTGTTCAGGCGATCGCAGATACGCAGTATTTT.

The rearrangement joins TRBV27 to TRBJ2-6; the D gene could be TRBD1 or TRBD2 (7 bases each). V was shortened by 5 bases and J by 1 base, with 15 bases between the two germline ends. CDR1 MNHEY and CDR2 SMNVEV come from the germline V gene (reference sequence). The CDR3 has 17 residues. The CDR3 loop is CASSPRQGGSGANVLTF. For the CDR3, the DNA is TGTGCCAGCAGTCCAAGGCAGGGGGGGTCTGGGGCCAACGTCCTGACTTTC.

The chain uses TRBV10-3 and TRBJ1-5, with D possibly TRBD1 on 5 matching bases. V lost 6 bases and J 4 bases, leaving 10 bases between the germline ends. This CDR3 comprises 13 residues. CDR1 and CDR2 from the germline V gene are ENHRY and SYGVKD. CDR3 amino acids: CAISVDSNQPQHF. DNA of the CDR3: TGTGCCATCAGCGTAGACAGTAATCAGCCCCAGCATTTT.

This CDR3 is CASGSQGAYGYTF. Written as DNA, the CDR3 is TGTGCCAGCGGGTCGCAGGGGGCTTATGGCTACACCTTC. The chain has TRBV7-2 and TRBJ1-2; TRBD1 agrees at 8 bases. The CDR3 contains 13 residues. V trimming: 8 bases; J trimming: 5 bases; junction bases outside the gene matches: 7. Germline assignment: CDR1 SGHTA and CDR2 FQGNSA.

This clonotype occurred a few times. V and J are TRBV20-1 and TRBJ1-1, with D possibly TRBD1 on 5 matching bases. The V and J ends lost 2 bases and 5 bases respectively, with 12 bases between them. Germline CDR1 and CDR2: DFQATT and SNEGSKA (reference sequence). The CDR3 loop spans 13 amino acids. The CDR3 loop reads CSARQPGGTEAFF. In DNA, the CDR3 is TGCAGTGCTAGACAGCCCGGGGGGACTGAAGCTTTCTTT.

This clonotype occurred a few times. The rearrangement uses TRBV20-1 and TRBJ1-5; D remains unclear. The CDR3 consists of 14 residues. Germline lookup yields CDR1 DFQATT and CDR2 SNEGSKA (reference sequence). Trimming removed 5 bases from V and 7 bases from J, with 18 bases in between. The CDR3 spells CSAGARPDQQPQHF. The DNA for the CDR3 is TGCAGTGCTGGAGCTCGACCAGATCAACAGCCCCAGCATTTT.

The rearrangement links TRBV24-1 to TRBJ2-5; 7 bases are a match to TRBD2. Germline V CDR1 and CDR2: KGHDR, SFDVKD. J was trimmed by 4 bases and V by 6 bases; bases with no gene match: 7. The CDR3 sequence is 14 residues long. Written as DNA, the CDR3 is TGTGCCACCAGTCCTGGAGGGAGGGTAGAGACCCAGTACTTC. Amino acids: CATSPGGRVETQYF.

This clonotype was seen a handful of times. The chain recombines TRBV12-3 or TRBV12-4 with TRBJ1-1; D is unresolved. CDR3 length: 12 residues. Trimming cost V 7 bases and J 0 bases, with 6 bases left between them. DNA of the CDR3: TGTGCCAGCAACTACATGAACACTGAAGCTTTCTTT. Its protein is CASNYMNTEAFF.

The chain combines TRBV11-1 with TRBJ2-5; TRBD2 matches 9 bases. The junction had 18 bases not matched to a gene; V was cut back by 5 bases and J by 5 bases. The CDR3 runs to 18 residues. Germline-derived CDR1 and CDR2 are SGHAT and FQDESV (reference sequence). The CDR3 coding sequence is TGTGCCAGCAGCACAAAAGGATTTAATAGCGGGAGTCGGGAGACCCAGTACTTC. As protein: CASSTKGFNSGSRETQYF.

The chain couples TRBV30 to TRBJ2-7, with TRBD1 matching over 10 bases. CDR1 is GTSNPN and CDR2 is SVGIG in the germline V gene (reference sequence). After removal of 7 bases from V and 2 bases from J, the junction contained 2 bases not matched to a gene. The CDR3 has 12 residues. The CDR3 sequence: CASDRGPYEQYV. The CDR3 nucleotides read TGTGCCTCTGACAGGGGGCCCTACGAGCAGTACGTC.

In its sample, this clonotype was seen once. The chain employs TRBV6-5 and TRBJ2-6, with D tentatively TRBD2 (5 bases). The CDR3 consists of 17 residues. V gave up 0 bases and J gave up 3 bases, with 12 bases separating them. Germline V gene sequence: CDR1 MNHEY, CDR2 SVGAGI. The CDR3 DNA follows: TGTGCCAGCAGTTACTCGGTACAGCGGAGTGGGGCCAACGTCCTGACTTTC. This gives the protein CASSYSVQRSGANVLTF.

This clonotype was seen a handful of times. The V gene is TRBV7-2, the J gene TRBJ2-3; D remains unclear. Germline assignment: CDR1 SGHTA and CDR2 FQGNSA. The V end lost 1 base, the J end lost 5 bases, and 7 bases lay between the germline ends. The CDR3 contains 13 residues. The CDR3 loop reads CASSLGSIDTQYF. CDR3 in DNA: TGTGCCAGCAGCTTAGGATCGATAGATACGCAGTATTTT.

The chain has TRBV3-1 and TRBJ2-7; D is tentatively TRBD1 or TRBD2 (6 bases each). CDR3 size: 17 residues. V lost 4 bases to trimming and J lost 1 base, with 20 bases between them. Germline-derived CDR1 and CDR2 are LGHDT and YNNKEL (reference sequence). CDR3 in amino acids: CASSRLKGGTFSYEQYF. The DNA of the CDR3 is TGTGCCAGCAGCCGCCTTAAAGGGGGGACCTTTTCCTACGAGCAGTACTTC.

This clonotype showed up many times. This rearrangement joins TRBV5-1 to TRBJ2-1, with 11 bases matching TRBD2. Per germline, CDR1 SGHRS and CDR2 YFSETQ. The CDR3 totals 15 residues. With 0 bases clipped from V and 4 bases from J, the junction kept 0 bases outside the gene matches. For the CDR3, the DNA is TGCGCCAGCAGCTTGGCTAGCGGGAGGTACAATGAGCAGTTCTTC. This gives the protein CASSLASGRYNEQFF.

The chain carries TRBV10-3 and TRBJ1-2, with unresolved D. The germline CDR1 and CDR2 sequences are ENHRY and SYGVKD. The length of the CDR3 is 12 residues. V was clipped by 1 base and J by 5 bases, with 5 bases between them. DNA for the CDR3: TGTGCCATCAGTGAGTGGCAGTATGGCTACACCTTC. It is translated as CAISEWQYGYTF.

The genes are TRBV20-1 and TRBJ1-4; 7 bases match TRBD1. J was trimmed by 6 bases and V by 3 bases; bases with no gene match: 10. Per the germline V gene, CDR1 is DFQATT and CDR2 is SNEGSKA (reference sequence). CDR3 length equals 15 residues. CDR3 in amino acids: CSASPGTVSHEKLFF. In DNA form, the CDR3 reads TGCAGTGCTAGTCCCGGGACAGTGTCGCATGAAAAACTGTTTTTT.

This chain joins TRBV7-9 and TRBJ2-7; 11 bases are shared with TRBD2. V trimming: 5 bases; J trimming: 3 bases; junction bases outside the gene matches: 3. CDR1 is SEHNR, CDR2 FQNEAQ, per germline (reference sequence). CDR3 length: 14 residues. The CDR3 here is CASSVTSGSYEQYF. DNA of the CDR3: TGTGCCAGCAGCGTCACTAGCGGGAGCTACGAGCAGTACTTC. Complete variable domain (other parts from reference TRBV7-9 and TRBJ2-7): DTGVSQNPRHKITKRGQNVTFRCDPISEHNRLYWYRQTLGQGPEFLTYFQNEAQLEKSRLLSDRFSAERPKGSFSTLEIQRTEQGDSAMYLCASSVTSGSYEQYFGPGTRLTVT.

This clonotype was found a few times. The rearrangement joins TRBV7-8 to TRBJ2-5, with TRBD2 matching over 10 bases. The germline V gene has CDR1 SGHVS and CDR2 FQNEAQ. The CDR3 length is 16 residues. Unmatched junction bases numbered 13, after V lost 7 bases and J lost 5 bases. CDR3 amino acids: CASTNPLAGGGETQYF. Here the CDR3 DNA reads TGTGCCAGCACCAACCCCTTAGCGGGAGGAGGGGAGACCCAGTACTTC.

The rearrangement uses TRBV24-1 and TRBJ2-2; D is unclear. This CDR3 has 15 residues. Looked up from germline, CDR1 is KGHDR and CDR2 is SFDVKD. Trimming took 3 bases from V and 1 from J, leaving 8 bases between them. Written as DNA, the CDR3 is TGTGCCACCAGTGATGAGAGCAGGAACACCGGGGAGCTGTTTTTT. This translates into CATSDESRNTGELFF.

This clonotype was seen a few times. The chain is built from TRBV10-3 and TRBJ2-7, with D possibly being TRBD1 (5 bases). CDR3 length equals 12 residues. V lost 4 bases to trimming and J lost 3 bases, with 7 bases between them. Germline values: CDR1 ENHRY, CDR2 SYGVKD. In nucleotides, the CDR3 is TGTGCCATCAGTGCAGACAGCTACGAGCAGTACGTC. This translates into CAISADSYEQYV.

A word on this clonotype: One end of the junction does not line up with germline, which may come from a read error. This chain uses TRBV20-1 with TRBJ2-3; D might be TRBD1 (6 bases). Germline CDR1 DFQATT, CDR2 SNEGSKA (reference sequence). CDR3 size: 13 residues. The DNA for the CDR3 is TGCGGTGCTGGACAGTCAGCCGCGGCGACGCAGTATTTT. It yields the protein CGAGQSAAATQYF.

A remark on this clonotype: A much larger clone lies one base from this, so it may be a read error. The chain employs TRBV20-1 and TRBJ2-2; no reliable D call. Germline CDR1 and CDR2: DFQATT and SNEGSKA (reference sequence). The CDR3 is 12 residues long. The V end was cut by 3 bases, the J end by 1 base, with 3 bases between. Here the CDR3 reads CSASKNTGELFF. CDR3 nucleotide sequence: TGCAGTGCTAGTAAGAACACCGGGGAGCTGTTTTTT.

This clonotype was detected a few times. V gene TRBV5-1 combines with J gene TRBJ1-5; 8 bases agree with TRBD1. The ends lost 0 bases at V and 9 bases at J; junction bases unmatched: 5. The CDR3 runs to 14 residues. Germline CDR1 is SGHRS and CDR2 is YFSETQ. CDR3 DNA sequence: TGCGCCAGCAGCTTGGAAGGACAGGGTTGGCCCCAGCATTTT. This translates into CASSLEGQGWPQHF.

This clonotype has just a few counts. The chain couples TRBV20-1 to TRBJ2-5, with 12 bases aligning to TRBD1. Germline V lookup: CDR1 DFQATT, CDR2 SNEGSKA (reference sequence). The CDR3 runs to 14 residues. V gave up 6 bases and J gave up 3 bases; unmatched junction bases: 5. CDR3 in amino acids: CSATGTGGEETQYF. The CDR3 DNA reads TGCAGTGCCACCGGGACAGGGGGCGAAGAGACCCAGTACTTC.

The chain uses TRBV3-1 and TRBJ2-1, with D uncertain. The CDR3 length is 13 residues. Trimming cost V 3 bases and J 3 bases, with 6 bases left between them. CDR1 is LGHDT and CDR2 is YNNKEL in the germline V gene (reference sequence). The CDR3 region is CASSHGIYNEQFF. Written as DNA, the CDR3 is TGTGCCAGCAGCCACGGCATCTACAATGAGCAGTTCTTC.

The rearrangement links TRBV5-1 to TRBJ2-1, with a tentative D call TRBD1 (6 bases). The CDR3 runs to 17 residues. Germline V gene data show CDR1 as SGHRS and CDR2 as YFSETQ. V was pared by 2 bases and J by 0 bases, with 15 bases between. CDR3 DNA: TGCGCCAGCAGCTTTCGGACAGTTACTATCTCCTACAATGAGCAGTTCTTC. This sequence encodes CASSFRTVTISYNEQFF.

The chain employs TRBV20-1 and TRBJ2-1; no clear D gene. The CDR3 runs 11 residues. V gave up 6 bases and J gave up 8 bases, with 11 bases separating them. Germline V gene sequence: CDR1 DFQATT, CDR2 SNEGSKA (reference sequence). The CDR3 nucleotides are TGCAGTGCCACTCCCAGCTATGAGCAGTTCTTC. It specifies CSATPSYEQFF.

The chain uses TRBV20-1 and TRBJ2-1; a possible D gene is TRBD2 (7 bases). This CDR3 region has 16 residues. Germline loops: CDR1 DFQATT, CDR2 SNEGSKA (reference sequence). With 2 bases removed from V and 0 bases from J, the gap between germline ends came to 14 bases. The CDR3 spells CSARYREGSSYNEQFF. The CDR3 DNA is TGCAGTGCTAGATACAGGGAGGGAAGCTCCTACAATGAGCAGTTCTTC.

The gene calls are TRBV7-2 and TRBJ2-7, with D possibly TRBD1 on 6 matching bases. With 5 bases removed from V and 1 base from J, the gap between germline ends came to 12 bases. Looked up from germline, CDR1 is SGHTA and CDR2 is FQGNSA. CDR3 size: 14 residues. CDR3 bases: TGTGCCAGCAGCCTCCGGGACACTTCCTACGAGCAGTACTTC. This translates into CASSLRDTSYEQYF.